These T cell receptor beta chains were read from a single sample in a study of cytomegalovirus exposure and HLA in healthy donors. Some clones are missing from TCRdb's copy, which holds only in-frame ones; the method was immunoSEQ multiplex PCR. The data contain tens of thousands of clones, 76% of them singletons. The sequencing input was PBMCs. Receptors were obtained from a male donor in good health and CMV-seronegative. Both conserved end residues are part of each CDR3. D genes are given only for firm matches. Part of the rows lack a size; the others show once, few, many or a class for expanded clones.

>14|TRBV7-9|TRBJ2-4|NA|NA
TGTGCCAGCAGCGGTCATCCGGTGGGCAACATTCAGTACTTC
CASSGHPVGNIQYF
>13|TRBV7-2|TRBJ2-3|NA|NA
TGTGCCAGCAGCTTAGACTGGACAGATACGCAGTATTTT
CASSLDWTDTQYF
>17|TRBV10-3|TRBJ1-1|NA|NA
TGTGCCATCAGTGAGCCCTTTGGTGTGGCGGCGCCACCTGAAGCTTTCTTT
CAISEPFGVAAPPEAFF
>12|TRBV25-1|TRBJ1-2|NA|NA
TGTGCCAGCAGTGACACTAACTATGGCTACACCTTC
CASSDTNYGYTF
>14|TRBV7-2|TRBJ2-6|NA|NA
TGTGCCAGCAGTAGGGGCTCTGGGGCCAACGTCCTGACTTTC
CASSRGSGANVLTF
>14|TRBV11-2|TRBJ1-1|NA|NA
TGTGCCAGCAGCTTGGCAGGGGCTAACACTGAAGCTTTCTTT
CASSLAGANTEAFF
>15|TRBV4-1|TRBJ2-7|NA|NA
TGCGCCAGCAGCTACGGGACTCACACGAAAAACGAGCAGTACTTC
CASSYGTHTKNEQYF
>15|TRBV7-9|TRBJ1-3|NA|NA
TGTGCCAGCACCCAGGGGTATGCTCCTGGAAACACCATATATTTT
CASTQGYAPGNTIYF
>13|TRBV4-3|TRBJ2-1|few|NA
TGCGCCAGCAGCTTTACTAGCAGAGGTGAGCAGTTCTTC
CASSFTSRGEQFF
>14|TRBV5-1|TRBJ2-1|few|TRBD2
TGCGCCAGCAGCCGTGATAGGCGGGAGGGCGAGCAGTTCTTC
CASSRDRREGEQFF
>15|TRBV4-3|TRBJ2-5|once|NA
TGCGCCAGCAGCCAAGGTAGTGCCTACCAAGAGACCCAGTACTTC
CASSQGSAYQETQYF
>15|TRBV11-2|TRBJ1-4|NA|NA
TGTGCCAGCAGACAAAGCCAGGGGCAGGATGAAAAACTGTTTTTT
CASRQSQGQDEKLFF
>13|TRBV14|TRBJ1-1|NA|NA
TGTGCCAGCAGCCAAGGGGCCCAAGCCGCTTCGGTCTTT
CASSQGAQAASVF
>17|TRBV7-2|TRBJ2-3|NA|TRBD2
TGTGCCAGCAGCTTAGCGCGAGTAGCGGGAGAAGCAGATACGCAGTATTTT
CASSLARVAGEADTQYF
>16|TRBV11-1|TRBJ2-1|NA|NA
TGTGCCAGCAGCTTTGGCAACAGGGATGGGGGTAATGAGCAGTTCTTC
CASSFGNRDGGNEQFF
>13|TRBV2|TRBJ1-6|NA|NA
TGTGCCAGCACCAGGGTTAGAAATTCACCCCTCCACTTT
CASTRVRNSPLHF
>14|TRBV19|TRBJ2-3|NA|TRBD1
TGTGCCAGTAGTATGACAGGGAGCACAGATACGCAGTATTTT
CASSMTGSTDTQYF
>13|TRBV28|TRBJ2-3|NA|NA
TGTGCCAGCAGGAAGGGGCAGACAGATACGCAGTATTTT
CASRKGQTDTQYF
>16|TRBV6-5|TRBJ1-1|NA|NA
TGTGCCAGCAGTTCGTGGGTCGGGACATCGAACACTGAAGCTTTCTTT
CASSSWVGTSNTEAFF
>16|TRBV27|TRBJ2-7|NA|TRBD1
TGTGCCAGCAGTCCCTCCGGGACAGGGGTCTCCTACGAGCAGTACTTC
CASSPSGTGVSYEQYF